This paragraph covers one TCR beta chain sequence. Its antigen is currently not known. No much larger clonotype is one base removed from it; base qualities were not supplied. Preparation of the library involved the immunoSEQ multiplex PCR assay. A mixture of 60 forward primers for TCR Vbeta segments and 13 reverse primers for TCR Jbeta segments was used in the multiplex PCR. The CDR3 region of rearranged TCR beta genes was amplified from genomic DNA with a multiplex PCR assay. Amplified TCR beta libraries were sequenced as 87-base-pair reads on the Illumina HiSeq System. The study's own analysis went as follows. Across the 670 or so repertoires, a later analysis counted 60 million to 90 million unique TCR beta chains, around 10 million of which were shared by at least two donors. To remove PCR and sequencing errors, raw reads were error-corrected and collapsed into unique sequences using a nearest-neighbor algorithm that merged closely related sequences. Alignment of CDR3 sequences to IMGT reference sequences was used to assign V, D and J gene segments. For a sequence to be retained, a match of at least six nucleotides was required to both a V gene segment and a J gene segment. A rearrangement counted as productive if the CDR3 had no stop codons and remained in frame with V and J, and every other rearrangement counted as non-productive. CDR3 was defined by IMGT convention, running from the second conserved V-encoded cysteine to the conserved J-encoded phenylalanine. Sequences without an unambiguous match to a single V gene segment were excluded from the earlier analysis of several hundred of the donors. In an earlier analysis of more than 500 of the donors, a V segment was called functional when productive rearrangements were above 56.7%, and segregating when the standard deviation between donors exceeded 5%. A statistical classification framework was developed to diagnose cytomegalovirus status using the catalog of TCR beta chain sequences. In a later analysis, TCR nucleotide sequences were compared against IMGT/GENE-DB human TR gene sequences so that V and J genes could be assigned. A later analysis assigned CDR3 sequences and most-parsimonious VDJ recombination scenarios with the TCRdist pipeline. In a later analysis, every TCR beta chain was defined by the combination of its CDR3 amino acid sequence and its V-gene family, and reads without a unique V-gene family were dropped. In a later analysis, 450 to 600 highly shared, low-generation-probability nucleotide sequences were removed to address suspected cross-contamination and a sequencing artifact. A later analysis calculated a clonal expansion index for each public chain from normalized within-repertoire ranks of inferred template counts. Generation probabilities in a later analysis came from a VDJ recombination model fitted to out-of-frame rearrangements, and those results were checked against IGoR. In a later analysis, TCR-TCR, TCR-HLA and TCR-CMV co-occurrence was scored with hypergeometric tests, and a repertoire-size bias correction was applied to TCR pairs. False discovery rates were estimated in a later analysis by permuting HLA or CMV assignments 20 times. A later analysis grouped co-occurring TCRs with DBSCAN, adding TCRdist sequence similarity when clustering within HLA-allele-positive subsets. For co-occurrence clustering, repertoires with fewer than 30,000 or more than 120,000 public chains were excluded, along with 4 to 6 repertoires with anomalous nucleotide sharing. This is the immuneACCESS table as TCRdb keeps it, with only in-frame sequences that have V and J called. A part of the clones is gone; compared with another copy, unresolved V genes explain less than half, and the rest is unexplained. The DNA was the basis for D and trimming; V, J and clone size are from that table. Present in this sample are approximately 130,000 clones, approximately 72% of which were seen just once. The ten most abundant clones make up approximately 2.9% of the sample.

The cohort comprised around 700 healthy bone marrow donors. Cohort members were all nominally healthy when sampled, although unrecorded immune exposures were likely present. Of the 666 cohort members, around 310 had a positive CMV serostatus and about 400 had a negative one, while no CMV serostatus was recorded for the donor. A peripheral blood sample was provided by each donor, and peripheral blood mononuclear cells were used for TCR beta sequencing. The Qiagen DNeasy Blood Extraction Kit was used to extract genomic DNA from the blood cell samples. The CDR3 starts with the cysteine, ends with the phenylalanine, and has 15 residues. Kept here is only the CDR3 DNA, which spans 45 bases and is read in frame from base 1. Trimming accounts for 0 bases at V and 6 bases at J, while the number of junction bases matched to no gene is 6. From the germline V gene, CDR1 is SGDLS and CDR2 is YYNGEE. The sample comes from a study of cytomegalovirus exposure and HLA in healthy donors (dated by TCRdb to between 2016 and 2019). About the study as a whole: In an earlier analysis of under 750 of the donors, around 300 Gb of sequence data and some 120 million unique TCR beta sequences from 180 million or so T cells were reported. An early release covering 500 to 750 HLA-typed donors comprised 250 to 350 gigabases of sequencing data and roughly 85 million unique TCR sequences. The genetic ancestry cluster associated with self-reported Caucasian donors included approximately 85% of the roughly 390 genotyped donors. The study aimed to test whether signatures of past pathogen exposure could be identified by cataloging public T cell receptors. Using immunosequencing, the study profiled T cell repertoires from about 610 subjects and related those repertoires to cytomegalovirus serostatus. Along with the approximately 620-subject first cohort, a separate validation cohort of over a hundred different subjects was used. To predict cytomegalovirus infection status, the study brought together high-throughput TCR immunosequencing, statistical association of individual TCRs with disease status, and machine learning. In a later analysis, previously published TCR beta repertoires from 550 to 700 donors were re-analyzed and high-resolution HLA genotyping was added so that TCR occurrence patterns could be studied. Rather than using new phenotypic data, the later analysis identified candidate immune exposures from TCR beta sequences and from how often those sequences occurred across donors. An earlier analysis of a few hundred of the donors applied high-throughput TCR beta sequencing to assess whether each TCR beta V gene segment acted as functional or pseudogenic. Donor age, sex, ethnicity and CMV serostatus were collected together with the repertoire data. A later genetic analysis took genome-wide SNP genotypes for about three fifths of the roughly 700 donors and used that subset as a discovery cohort. All discovery cohort repertoires had been generated on a single sequencing platform. Class I and class II HLA loci were covered by the typing at four-digit resolution. The number of typed donors differed by locus: about 620-630 for A, B, C, DRB1 and DQB1; 500 to 550 for DQA1; fewer than 610 for DPA1; and some 470 for DPB1. Several DR-DQ haplotypes were treated as single units for association and clustering because of strong linkage in the cohort. Among around 400 genotyped donors of the cohort, an average of approximately 200,000 unique TCR beta nucleotide sequences was sequenced per donor, of which about 19% were non-productive. General study outcomes and caveats: Fewer than 20 rarely observed V segments, including chromosome 9 orphons, were excluded from the earlier analysis of a few hundred of the donors because counts were too low. Immune exposure information for the cohort was limited to CMV serostatus. In a later analysis, the rate of TCR association differed among HLA loci, with DRB1 alleles having the most associated TCRs and HLA-C alleles having the fewest. Some IMGT-functional V segments, including TRBV6-2 and TRBV6-3, could not be told apart with the 87-base-pair reads, so those segments were excluded. A later analysis associated 15,000 to 20,000 TCR beta sequences with specific HLA alleles at a false discovery rate of 0.05. An earlier analysis of around 500 of the donors showed that most TCR beta V segments appeared in productive rearrangements either about 90% or about 30% of the time, which broadly matched IMGT annotations. The sequencing pipeline was judged likely to have produced a cluster of highly shared sequence variants as a technical artifact. According to a later genetic analysis, donors in an Asian-associated ancestry cluster had fewer N-insertions in productive TCRs than the approximately 670-donor mean. Cytomegalovirus status was reported to be diagnosed by the classifier with high specificity and sensitivity in both the original and validation cohorts. Most CMV-associated TCR beta chains appeared to be HLA-restricted in a later analysis, and the HLA associations seemed to be driven largely by CMV exposure. Presence/absence analyses assumed roughly uniform sequencing depth across donors, an assumption that may not hold. The authors suggested that the approach could potentially be generalized to other disease states and immunological phenotypes. In a later analysis, several top co-occurrence clusters were reported to appear linked to parvovirus B19, influenza, CMV and Epstein-Barr virus. In vitro tests confirmed that three of the cytomegalovirus-associated TCR beta chains recognize cytomegalovirus antigens. Because HLA typing was unavailable for some donors at each locus, only the typed subset was used in association tests. A further reported finding was that TCR beta sequences accurately predicted the HLA-A and HLA-B alleles for most subjects in the first cohort. Strong co-occurrence of HLA alleles, especially DR and DQ, made assigning TCR associations to individual alleles difficult. In this cohort, only TCR beta chains were sequenced, and detectable features were limited by the absence of alpha or paired-chain data. V-gene and J-gene trimming of TCR beta chains was associated with a missense DCLRE1C variant in a later genetic analysis, and the association was replicated in an independent cohort. A later analysis found that HLA-associated TCR beta chains were more clonally expanded and had lower generation probabilities than equally common non-associated chains. The study listed 170 or so TCR beta chains as associated with cytomegalovirus. Across donors, most TCR sequences were observed very rarely, whereas some public TCRs were present in many individuals. Correlated functional status among segregating V segments might reflect linkage disequilibrium, but an unknown experimental factor could not be ruled out.

The chain was built from TRBV9 and TRBJ1-2; TRBD1 matches 9 bases in the middle. Specimen: PBMCs. The TCR originated in a human donor in good health. CDR3 protein: CASSVGDRGIHGYTF. The nucleotide sequence is given as TGTGCCAGCAGCGTAGGCGACAGGGGGATCCATGGCTACACCTTC.